The entry that follows covers one T cell receptor beta chain sequence. Its specificity is unknown. The assay was immunoSEQ multiplex PCR, and TCRdb's table has in-frame clones only and misses some. The sample has 95,000 to 120,000 clones, about 82% seen once. Germline CDR1 and CDR2: MNHEY and SVGAGI. The CDR3 has 14 residues. V lost 0 bases, J lost 2 bases, and 7 bases lay in between. The record originates from a study of T cell responses to AZD1222 COVID-19 vaccine. Study observations and caveats: Repertoires were sampled only after the peak T cell response. Most donors were white British, females outnumbered males, and clonal diversity was possibly underestimated. It was only 6 or 7 AZD1222 recipients who were seropositive at baseline.

Sequenced here: peripheral blood, sampled on day 0 of AZD1222 vaccination. The clonotype comes from an adult in good health. The chain carries TRBV6-5 and TRBJ2-5; possibly TRBD1 for D (5 bases). The CDR3 reads CASSYSDTQETQYF. CDR3 bases: TGTGCCAGCAGTTACTCGGACACTCAAGAGACCCAGTACTTC.